Following are 30 T cell receptor beta chains from one sample sequenced in a study of control samples from healthy donors and cancer patients. Clones were sequenced by immunoSEQ multiplex PCR, and TCRdb holds only the in-frame ones, with some missing. The data hold 120,000 to 150,000 clones, with roughly 92% observed a single time. The sample consisted of blood. The receptors were gathered from a man aged 25 to 45 in good health.

The chain is built from TRBV25-1 and TRBJ2-7; 10 bases fit TRBD1. The junction had 4 bases not matched to a gene; V was cut back by 6 bases and J by 5 bases. CDR3 length equals 13 residues. The germline CDR1 and CDR2 sequences are MGHDK and SYGVNS. In DNA form, the CDR3 reads TGTGCCAGCAGGGGACAGGGGAAAAACGAGCAGTACTTC. As protein: CASRGQGKNEQYF.

The chain employs TRBV14 and TRBJ2-7; no definite D call. Trimming removed 0 bases at V and 5 bases at J, with 5 bases between. This CDR3 has 12 amino acids. Germline loops: CDR1 SGHDN, CDR2 FVKESK. CDR3 sequence reads: CASSQDLDEQYF. The CDR3 nucleotides are TGTGCCAGCAGCCAAGATCTGGACGAGCAGTACTTC. The complete variable domain, with remaining parts taken from reference TRBV14 and TRBJ2-7, reads EAGVTQFPSHSVIEKGQTVTLRCDPISGHDNLYWYRRVMGKEIKFLLHFVKESKQDESGMPNNRFLAERTGGTYSTLKVQPAELEDSGVYFCASSQDLDEQYFGPGTRLTVT.

This clone was found once. The rearrangement links TRBV28 to TRBJ1-2; D unresolved. Per germline, CDR1 MDHEN and CDR2 SYDVKM. The CDR3 is made up of 14 amino acids. The V and J ends lost 4 bases and 3 bases respectively, with 12 bases between them. CDR3 sequence: CASSSRRRYYGYTF. The CDR3, as DNA: TGTGCCAGCAGTTCTCGACGGCGATACTATGGCTACACCTTC.

This rearrangement joins TRBV11-2 to TRBJ1-2, with D uncertain. V lost 0 bases and J lost 2, with 13 bases in between. There are 16 residues in the CDR3. From germline, CDR1 is SGHAT and CDR2 FQNNGV. The chain's CDR3 is CASSLDWQTSNYGYTF. Here the CDR3 DNA reads TGTGCCAGCAGCTTAGATTGGCAAACAAGCAACTATGGCTACACCTTC.

The chain is built from TRBV28 and TRBJ2-7; no definite D call. The CDR3 runs 14 residues. V was trimmed by 4 bases and J by 6 bases, leaving 16 bases between them. Germline V gives CDR1 MDHEN, CDR2 SYDVKM. The CDR3: CASSSPFLVGEQYF. The CDR3 DNA is TGTGCCAGCAGTTCCCCGTTTTTGGTCGGCGAGCAGTACTTC.

The CDR3, as DNA: TGTGCCAGCAGTTTGAGAGGGACGTGGGATACGCAGTATTTT. Translating gives CASSLRGTWDTQYF. The genes are TRBV19 and TRBJ2-3; D tentatively fits TRBD1 or TRBD2 (5 bases each). Germline values: CDR1 LNHDA, CDR2 SQIVND (reference sequence). The CDR3 covers 14 residues. V was clipped by 9 bases and J by 6 bases, with 19 bases between them.

V is TRBV29-1 and J is TRBJ2-7; 7 bases align to TRBD1. The V gene end was trimmed by 6 bases and the J gene end by 2 bases; junction bases not matched to a gene: 10. This CDR3 spans 14 amino acids. Germline loops: CDR1 SQVTM, CDR2 ANQGSEA. CDR3 bases: TGCAGCGTCAAAACCGGGACAGCGACCTACGAGCAGTACTTC. This codes for CSVKTGTATYEQYF.

The chain combines TRBV5-1 with TRBJ2-1; D is undetermined. Per germline, CDR1 SGHRS and CDR2 YFSETQ. The CDR3 has 14 residues. V lost 4 bases and J 4 bases, leaving 12 bases between the germline ends. The CDR3: CASSLAVVYNEQFF. The CDR3 DNA is TGCGCCAGCAGCCTGGCGGTAGTGTACAATGAGCAGTTCTTC. Based on the CDR3 plus reference TRBV5-1 and TRBJ2-1, the full variable domain is KAGVTQTPRYLIKTRGQQVTLSCSPISGHRSVSWYQQTPGQGLQFLFEYFSETQRNKGNFPGRFSGRQFSNSRSEMNVSTLELGDSALYLCASSLAVVYNEQFFGPGTRLTVL.

The chain employs TRBV14 and TRBJ1-4; D gene ambiguous. The CDR3 has 16 amino acids. Trimming took off 2 bases at V and 0 bases at J, with 10 bases between the two ends. The germline gives CDR1 SGHDN, CDR2 FVKESK. The CDR3 nucleotides are TGTGCCAGCAGCCAATCGCCCGGTGCAACTAATGAAAAACTGTTTTTT. Encoded protein: CASSQSPGATNEKLFF.

The gene calls are TRBV27 and TRBJ1-4; D is unresolved. The CDR3 runs 15 residues. Trimming left V 8 bases short and J 5 bases short, with 18 bases between. Looked up from germline, CDR1 is MNHEY and CDR2 is SMNVEV (reference sequence). The CDR3: CASRIMVDSNEKLFF. The DNA of the CDR3 is TGTGCCAGCCGGATTATGGTTGACTCAAATGAAAAACTGTTTTTT. Filled out from reference TRBV27 and TRBJ1-4, the complete variable domain reads EAQVTQNPRYLITVTGKKLTVTCSQNMNHEYMSWYRQDPGLGLRQIYYSMNVEVTDKGDVPEGYKVSRKEKRNFPLILESPSPNQTSLYFCASRIMVDSNEKLFFGSGTQLSVL.

V is TRBV5-1 and J is TRBJ2-1, with 13 nucleotides matching TRBD2. Germline CDR1 is SGHRS and CDR2 is YFSETQ. Unmatched junction bases numbered 4, after V lost 0 bases and J lost 7 bases. The CDR3 covers 16 residues. The CDR3 DNA follows: TGCGCCAGCAGCTTGGGGGAGACTAGCGGGAGGAATGAGCAGTTCTTC. As protein: CASSLGETSGRNEQFF.

The rearrangement joins TRBV20-1 to TRBJ2-5; D gene uncertain. Trimming cost V 7 bases and J 5 bases, with 8 bases left between them. Germline assignment: CDR1 DFQATT and CDR2 SNEGSKA (reference sequence). The CDR3 is 10 residues long. The CDR3 region has the DNA TGCAGTGACCGAAGGGAGACCCAGTACTTC. It codes for CSDRRETQYF.

This sequence joins TRBV29-1 and TRBJ1-1; 7 positions agree with TRBD1. The CDR3 runs to 14 residues. V lost 3 bases to trimming and J lost 0 bases; unmatched junction nucleotides: 4. Germline CDR1 SQVTM, CDR2 ANQGSEA. The CDR3 loop reads CSVEGGQLNTEAFF. CDR3 DNA: TGCAGCGTTGAGGGGGGACAGCTGAACACTGAAGCTTTCTTT.

This clone was seen just once. V gene TRBV9 combines with J gene TRBJ1-1; unclear D gene. The V and J ends lost 0 bases and 0 bases respectively, with 6 bases between them. Germline CDR1 SGDLS, CDR2 YYNGEE. The CDR3 sequence is 14 residues long. The CDR3 loop reads CASSVGAMNTEAFF. CDR3 nucleotides: TGTGCCAGCAGCGTAGGAGCAATGAACACTGAAGCTTTCTTT. Variable domain in full (rest from reference TRBV9 and TRBJ1-1): DSGVTQTPKHLITATGQRVTLRCSPRSGDLSVYWYQQSLDQGLQFLIQYYNGEERAKGNILERFSAQQFPDLHSELNLSSLELGDSALYFCASSVGAMNTEAFFGQGTRLTVV.

The V call is TRBV28, the J call TRBJ2-3, with D unresolved. Germline CDR1 MDHEN, CDR2 SYDVKM. The CDR3 has 13 amino acids. The V and J ends lost 3 bases and 0 bases respectively, with 4 bases between them. The CDR3 bases are TGTGCCAGCAGTTTGAGGAGCACAGATACGCAGTATTTT. Its protein is CASSLRSTDTQYF.

The chain employs TRBV28 and TRBJ2-3; unclear D gene. V lost 6 bases to trimming and J lost 6 bases, with 10 bases between them. Per germline, CDR1 MDHEN and CDR2 SYDVKM. This CDR3 spans 12 amino acids. In DNA form, the CDR3 reads TGTGCCAGCAGCATAAGGGTGGATACGCAGTATTTT. It yields the protein CASSIRVDTQYF.

The rearrangement uses TRBV19 and TRBJ1-5, with D tentatively TRBD1 (5 bases). Trimming pared 3 bases from V and 5 bases from J, leaving 8 bases between. The length of the CDR3 is 13 residues. Germline CDR1 and CDR2: LNHDA and SQIVND (reference sequence). The CDR3 loop is CASSIQGDQPQHF. CDR3 in DNA: TGTGCCAGTAGTATTCAGGGTGATCAGCCCCAGCATTTT.

The chain carries TRBV19 and TRBJ2-2, with D possibly TRBD1 on 6 matching bases. Germline CDR1 and CDR2: LNHDA and SQIVND (reference sequence). The CDR3 consists of 16 residues. Trimming stripped 3 bases from V and 3 bases from J, with 14 bases between. Here the CDR3 reads CASSIAGTPYTGELFF. The DNA of the CDR3 is TGTGCCAGTAGTATCGCCGGGACACCATACACCGGGGAGCTGTTTTTT.

J is TRBJ1-5 and V is TRBV27; D is perhaps TRBD1 (5 bases). Germline loops: CDR1 MNHEY, CDR2 SMNVEV (reference sequence). The ends were cut back, 2 bases at V and 6 bases at J, with 11 bases in the middle. CDR3 size: 14 residues. In DNA, the CDR3 is TGTGCCAGCAGTTTACGAGAAGGGGCTCAGCCCCAGCATTTT. It is translated as CASSLREGAQPQHF.

The chain is built from TRBV18 and TRBJ1-1; no firm D call. The germline CDR1 and CDR2 sequences are KGHSH and LQKENI. V was shortened by 4 bases and J by 1 base, with 7 bases between the two germline ends. The CDR3 runs 13 residues. Written as DNA, the CDR3 is TGTGCCAGCTCACGGACGGAGAACACTGAAGCTTTCTTT. This encodes CASSRTENTEAFF.

The chain is built from TRBV5-5 and TRBJ2-7; 8 bases are a match to TRBD2. The length of the CDR3 is 16 residues. Germline CDR1 and CDR2: SGHKS and YYEKEE (reference sequence). Unmatched junction bases numbered 9, after V lost 0 bases and J lost 4 bases. In DNA, the CDR3 is TGTGCCAGCAGCTTGGGCTTGGCTAGCGGGCTATACGAGCAGTACTTC. Protein sequence: CASSLGLASGLYEQYF.

Written as DNA, the CDR3 is TGTGCCAGCAGCTTAGTTCAGATCCCCGGGGAGCTGTTTTTT. This sequence encodes CASSLVQIPGELFF. The chain joins TRBV7-9 to TRBJ2-2; D call uncertain. With 1 base removed from V and 6 bases from J, the gap between germline ends came to 9 bases. CDR1 and CDR2 (germline): SEHNR, FQNEAQ (reference sequence). The CDR3 totals 14 residues.

This chain connects TRBV12-5 to TRBJ1-1; a weak D match, TRBD1 (5 bases). The CDR3 runs to 16 residues. V was trimmed by 3 bases and J by 6 bases, leaving 20 bases between them. From germline, CDR1 is LGHNT and CDR2 FRNRAP. The CDR3 sequence: CASGFIGTFPGAEAFF. The DNA of the CDR3 is TGTGCTAGTGGTTTTATTGGGACCTTCCCTGGCGCTGAAGCTTTCTTT.

The table lists this clone with a count of one. The rearrangement joins TRBV5-4 to TRBJ2-5; D could derive from TRBD1 or TRBD2 (6 bases each). V was cut by 0 bases and J by 4 bases, with 10 bases left in between. CDR3 length: 14 residues. Germline CDR1 SGHNT, CDR2 YYREEE (reference sequence). CDR3 DNA sequence: TGTGCCAGCAGCTTGGAGGGGGGTCCAGAGACCCAGTACTTC. Amino acid sequence: CASSLEGGPETQYF.

Remarks on this clone: An end of the junction does not agree with germline; a read error may underlie this. V is TRBV7-7 and J is TRBJ2-5; 7 bases align to TRBD2. The CDR3 has 15 residues. In germline, CDR1 is SSHAT, CDR2 FNYEAQ (reference sequence). This CDR3 is CASSYEGGPGETQYF. CDR3 in DNA: TGTGCTAGCAGCTATGAGGGAGGGCCGGGAGAGACCCAGTACTTC.

The chain links TRBV12-3 or TRBV12-4 to TRBJ1-1, with D hard to call. The CDR3 runs to 13 residues. The germline V and J ends were trimmed by 3 bases and 3 bases, with 8 bases remaining between them. CDR3 protein: CASSFRSDTEAFF. DNA of the CDR3: TGTGCCAGCAGTTTCAGGTCGGACACTGAAGCTTTCTTT.

This chain links TRBV27 with TRBJ1-6; the match to TRBD1 covers 10 bases. J lost 3 bases, V lost 8 bases, and 7 bases had no gene match. Germline V CDR1 and CDR2: MNHEY, SMNVEV (reference sequence). This CDR3 has 16 residues. CDR3 DNA sequence: TGTGCCAGCGGGGGGACAGGGGTTAGCTATAATTCACCCCTCCACTTT. It specifies CASGGTGVSYNSPLHF.

CDR3 DNA: TGTGCCAGCAGCTTGAATAGCGGAGATACGCAGTATTTT. Translated: CASSLNSGDTQYF. V and J are TRBV11-3 and TRBJ2-3; D may be TRBD2 (6 bases). This CDR3 has 13 residues. Germline CDR1 reads SGHNT; CDR2 reads YENEEA. Trimming cost V 3 bases and J 5 bases, with 9 bases left between them.

The chain carries TRBV6-5 and TRBJ1-5, with TRBD1 matching over 9 bases. Germline V CDR1 and CDR2: MNHEY, SVGAGI. The junction had 3 bases not matched to a gene; V was cut back by 6 bases and J by 3 bases. This CDR3 spans 14 amino acids. The CDR3 nucleotides are TGTGCCAGCAGGGGACAGGGATCCAATCAGCCCCAGCATTTT. Protein: CASRGQGSNQPQHF.

The chain joins TRBV6-5 to TRBJ2-7; 9 nucleotides match TRBD1. The germline V gene encodes CDR1 MNHEY and CDR2 SVGAGI. The CDR3 spans 15 residues. The junction had 12 bases not matched to a gene; V was cut back by 6 bases and J by 6 bases. The CDR3 DNA reads as TGTGCCAGCAGCCGACCGGGACAGGGTTTTACCGAGCAGTACTTC. Protein: CASSRPGQGFTEQYF.